Presented here are 22 T cell receptor beta chains from one specimen sequenced in a study of T cells expressing NK-cell markers. TCRdb reworked the 5' RACE reads into one entry per CDR3 protein, no DNA. The sample spans fewer than 550,000 distinct CDR3 sequences; the ten largest clones claim roughly 1.4%. What was sequenced was blood T cells: a sorted CD56 or NKG2C T cell subset, CD4+ or CD8+ T cells, or bulk PBMC T cells (not recorded which). These receptors all come from a woman in her forties or fifties in good health.

This CDR3 is CASSLTGPSSNQPQHF. The chain uses TRBV5-1 and TRBJ1-5. Germline values: CDR1 SGHRS, CDR2 YFSETQ. The CDR3 sequence is 16 residues long.

This chain links TRBV7-9 with TRBJ1-3; TCRdb outputs TRBD1, but without DNA this stays unchecked. The CDR3 contains 15 residues. The germline gives CDR1 SEHNR, CDR2 FQNEAQ (reference sequence). This CDR3 is CASSLSAPSGNTIYF.

The chain carries TRBV7-9 and TRBJ2-2; TCRdb names TRBD2, which stays unverified in the absence of DNA. The CDR3 is made up of 15 amino acids. The germline V gene has CDR1 SEHNR and CDR2 FQNEAQ (reference sequence). This chain's CDR3 is CASSSPGLAAGELFF.

V gene TRBV12-3 or TRBV12-4 combines with J gene TRBJ2-5; the TRBD2 assignment by TCRdb is unverifiable without DNA. This CDR3 contains 17 residues. This CDR3 reads CASSPRRLAVIKETQYF.

This chain uses TRBV15 with TRBJ2-3. This CDR3 region has 14 residues. Germline CDR1 and CDR2: LNHNV and YYDKDF (reference sequence). This CDR3 reads CATSSLLATDTQYF.

The rearrangement uses TRBV3-1 and TRBJ2-5. The CDR3 is 16 residues long. Germline V CDR1 and CDR2: LGHDT, YNNKEL (reference sequence). CDR3 in amino acids: CASSLFRPERIETQYF.

V and J are TRBV27 and TRBJ2-3; the TCRdb D gene call, TRBD2, has no DNA to confirm it. The CDR3 runs to 15 residues. CDR1 and CDR2 (germline): MNHEY, SMNVEV (reference sequence). The CDR3 sequence: CASSPTGTSLDTQYF.

J is TRBJ2-5 and V is TRBV5-1; TCRdb calls TRBD1, which cannot be checked without DNA. In germline, CDR1 is SGHRS, CDR2 YFSETQ. This CDR3 contains 13 residues. The CDR3 region is CASSGQGEETQYF.

This rearrangement joins TRBV12-3 or TRBV12-4 to TRBJ2-1; with no DNA, the TCRdb D assignment of TRBD2 cannot be verified. The CDR3 has 15 amino acids. The CDR3 protein is CASSLGLAGGPGQFF.

The rearrangement joins TRBV5-1 to TRBJ1-1. This CDR3 has 14 amino acids. CDR1 is SGHRS, CDR2 YFSETQ, per germline. Here the CDR3 reads CASSLGLLNTEAFF.

This rearrangement joins TRBV27 to TRBJ1-4; there is no DNA to check the TCRdb D call of TRBD1. The CDR3 consists of 16 residues. Germline assignment: CDR1 MNHEY and CDR2 SMNVEV (reference sequence). Here the CDR3 reads CASSLFRQGAKEKLFF.

This chain joins TRBV5-1 and TRBJ2-2; TCRdb's D call, TRBD1, is unchecked because there is no DNA. The CDR3 spans 14 residues. In germline, CDR1 is SGHRS, CDR2 YFSETQ. The CDR3 sequence: CASSPRPGAGELFF.

The V gene is TRBV5-1, the J gene TRBJ2-1; TCRdb's assignment of TRBD2 cannot be checked, as there is no DNA. The CDR3 contains 16 residues. CDR1 and CDR2 from the germline V gene are SGHRS and YFSETQ. CDR3 loop: CASSLQTSGGYNEQFF. The variable domain in full, completed from reference TRBV5-1 and TRBJ2-1, reads KAGVTQTPRYLIKTRGQQVTLSCSPISGHRSVSWYQQTPGQGLQFLFEYFSETQRNKGNFPGRFSGRQFSNSRSEMNVSTLELGDSALYLCASSLQTSGGYNEQFFGPGTRLTVL.

The chain is built from TRBV6-2 or TRBV6-3 and TRBJ2-1; absent DNA, TCRdb's TRBD1 call cannot be checked. This CDR3 spans 12 amino acids. Germline loops: CDR1 MNHEY, CDR2 SVGEGT. The CDR3 here is CASRYLGTEIFF.

V and J are TRBV15 and TRBJ2-7. This CDR3 has 11 residues. Germline V lookup: CDR1 LNHNV, CDR2 YYDKDF (reference sequence). The CDR3 region is CATSREGEQYF.

This chain's CDR3 is CASSLDSYEQYF. The V gene is TRBV3-1, the J gene TRBJ2-7. This CDR3 is built from 12 residues. CDR1 is LGHDT and CDR2 is YNNKEL in the germline V gene (reference sequence).

The rearrangement links TRBV5-1 to TRBJ1-1; absent DNA, TCRdb's TRBD1 call cannot be checked. Germline V lookup: CDR1 SGHRS, CDR2 YFSETQ. CDR3 length: 14 residues. CDR3 protein: CASSEQGPLTEAFF. The full variable domain, completed using reference TRBV5-1 and TRBJ1-1, is KAGVTQTPRYLIKTRGQQVTLSCSPISGHRSVSWYQQTPGQGLQFLFEYFSETQRNKGNFPGRFSGRQFSNSRSEMNVSTLELGDSALYLCASSEQGPLTEAFFGQGTRLTVV.

V and J are TRBV6-2 or TRBV6-3 and TRBJ2-1; TCRdb gives TRBD2 as the D gene, but with no DNA this cannot be confirmed. The CDR3 length is 15 residues. The V gene's germline CDR1 is MNHEY and CDR2 SVGEGT. CDR3 in amino acids: CASRYPGLAGNEQFF.

The chain is built from TRBV12-3 or TRBV12-4 and TRBJ1-5. This CDR3 is built from 15 residues. CDR3 sequence reads: CASSLSGGSNQPQHF.

The chain carries TRBV6-5 and TRBJ2-1; no DNA is available, so the TRBD1 call from TCRdb remains unchecked. CDR3 length: 15 residues. Germline V gives CDR1 MNHEY, CDR2 SVGAGI. CDR3 protein: CASSLKGQGYNEQFF.

CDR3 protein: CASSDRPYGYTF. The J gene is TRBJ1-2, the V gene TRBV10-2. Germline lookup yields CDR1 WSHSY and CDR2 SAAADI. The CDR3 contains 12 residues.

This rearrangement joins TRBV7-9 to TRBJ2-3; the D gene TCRdb calls, TRBD1, cannot be checked with no DNA. Looked up from germline, CDR1 is SEHNR and CDR2 is FQNEAQ (reference sequence). The CDR3 extends over 14 amino acids. CDR3: CASRSTGQGDTQYF. The full variable domain, in which reference TRBV7-9 and TRBJ2-3 provide the parts outside the CDR3, is DTGVSQNPRHKITKRGQNVTFRCDPISEHNRLYWYRQTLGQGPEFLTYFQNEAQLEKSRLLSDRFSAERPKGSFSTLEIQRTEQGDSAMYLCASRSTGQGDTQYFGPGTRLTVL.